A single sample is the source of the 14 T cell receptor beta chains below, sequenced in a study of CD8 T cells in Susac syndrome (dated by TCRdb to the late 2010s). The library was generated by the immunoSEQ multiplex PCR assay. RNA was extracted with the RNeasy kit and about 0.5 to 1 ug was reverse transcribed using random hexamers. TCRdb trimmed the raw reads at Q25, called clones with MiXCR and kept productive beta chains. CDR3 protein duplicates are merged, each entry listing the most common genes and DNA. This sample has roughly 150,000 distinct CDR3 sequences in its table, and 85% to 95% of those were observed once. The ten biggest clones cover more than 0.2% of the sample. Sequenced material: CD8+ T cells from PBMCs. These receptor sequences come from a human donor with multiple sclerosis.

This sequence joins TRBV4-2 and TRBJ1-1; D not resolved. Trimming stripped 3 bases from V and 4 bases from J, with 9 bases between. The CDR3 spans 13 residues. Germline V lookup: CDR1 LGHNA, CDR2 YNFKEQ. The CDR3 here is CASSHRVRTEAFF. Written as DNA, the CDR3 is TGTGCCAGCAGCCATAGGGTTCGCACTGAAGCTTTCTTT.

CDR3 protein: CATRDRLLSGANVLTF. The CDR3 DNA follows: TGTGCCACCAGGGACAGACTCCTCTCTGGGGCCAACGTCCTGACTTTC. The rearrangement links TRBV15 to TRBJ2-6; D possibly corresponds to TRBD1 (6 bases). There are 16 residues in the CDR3. Trimming pared 6 bases from V and 0 bases from J, leaving 12 bases between. Germline V gene data show CDR1 as LNHNV and CDR2 as YYDKDF (reference sequence). Full variable domain (remainder filled in from reference TRBV15 and TRBJ2-6): DAMVIQNPRYQVTQFGKPVTLSCSQTLNHNVMYWYQQKSSQAPKLLFHYYDKDFNNEADTPDNFQSRRPNTSFCFLDIRSPGLGDTAMYLCATRDRLLSGANVLTFGAGSRLTVL.

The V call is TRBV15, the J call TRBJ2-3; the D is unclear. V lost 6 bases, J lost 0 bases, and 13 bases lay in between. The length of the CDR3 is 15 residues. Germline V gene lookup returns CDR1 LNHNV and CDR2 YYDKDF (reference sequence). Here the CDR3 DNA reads TGTGCCACCAGTCCACGGCGACCCAGCACAGATACGCAGTATTTT. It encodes CATSPRRPSTDTQYF.

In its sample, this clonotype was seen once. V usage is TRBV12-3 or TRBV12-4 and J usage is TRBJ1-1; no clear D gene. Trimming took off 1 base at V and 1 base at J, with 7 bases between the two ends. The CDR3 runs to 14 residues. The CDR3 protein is CASSLGLGNTEAFF. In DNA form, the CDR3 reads TGTGCCAGCAGTTTAGGGTTGGGGAACACTGAAGCTTTCTTT.

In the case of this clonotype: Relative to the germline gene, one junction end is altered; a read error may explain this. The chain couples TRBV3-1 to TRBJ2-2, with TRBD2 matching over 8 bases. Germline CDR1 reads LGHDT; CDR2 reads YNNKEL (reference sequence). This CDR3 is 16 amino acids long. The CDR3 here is CASTQSGGIVYGELFF. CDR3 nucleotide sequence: TGTGCCAGCACCCAAAGCGGGGGCATAGTGTACGGGGAGCTGTTTTTT.

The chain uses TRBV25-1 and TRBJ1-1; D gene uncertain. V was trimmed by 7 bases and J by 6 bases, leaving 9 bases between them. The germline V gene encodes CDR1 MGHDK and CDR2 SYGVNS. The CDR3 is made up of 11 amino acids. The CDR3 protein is CASIFGPEAFF. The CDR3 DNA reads TGTGCCAGCATCTTCGGCCCTGAAGCTTTCTTT.

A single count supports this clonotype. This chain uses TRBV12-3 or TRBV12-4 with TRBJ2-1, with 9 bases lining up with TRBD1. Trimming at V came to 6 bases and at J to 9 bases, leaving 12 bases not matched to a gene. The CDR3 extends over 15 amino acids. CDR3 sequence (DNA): TGTGCCAGCAGCTACGGGGGACAGGGATGGGCTGAGCAGTTCTTC. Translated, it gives CASSYGGQGWAEQFF.

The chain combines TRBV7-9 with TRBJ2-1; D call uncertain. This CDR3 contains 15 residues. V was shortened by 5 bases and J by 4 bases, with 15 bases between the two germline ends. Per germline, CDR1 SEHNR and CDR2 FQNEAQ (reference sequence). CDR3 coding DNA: TGTGCCAGCAGCGCCCCCTTCGAGTCATACAATGAGCAGTTCTTC. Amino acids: CASSAPFESYNEQFF.

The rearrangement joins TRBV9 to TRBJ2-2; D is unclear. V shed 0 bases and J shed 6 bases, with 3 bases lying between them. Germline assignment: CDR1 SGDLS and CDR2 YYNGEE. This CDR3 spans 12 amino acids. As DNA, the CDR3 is TGTGCCAGCAGCGTAGGCCCCGGGGAGCTGTTTTTT. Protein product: CASSVGPGELFF.

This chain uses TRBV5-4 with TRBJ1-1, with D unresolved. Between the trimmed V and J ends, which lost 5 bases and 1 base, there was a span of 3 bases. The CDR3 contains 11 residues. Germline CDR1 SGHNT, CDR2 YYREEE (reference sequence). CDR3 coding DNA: TGTGCCAGCAGTAAGAACACTGAAGCTTTCTTT. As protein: CASSKNTEAFF.

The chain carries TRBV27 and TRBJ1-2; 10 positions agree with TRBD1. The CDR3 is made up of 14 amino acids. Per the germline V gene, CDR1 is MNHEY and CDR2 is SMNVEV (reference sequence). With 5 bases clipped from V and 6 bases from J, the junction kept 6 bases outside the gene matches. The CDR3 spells CASSERTGGHGYTF. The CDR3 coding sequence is TGTGCCAGCAGTGAAAGGACAGGGGGACATGGCTACACCTTC.

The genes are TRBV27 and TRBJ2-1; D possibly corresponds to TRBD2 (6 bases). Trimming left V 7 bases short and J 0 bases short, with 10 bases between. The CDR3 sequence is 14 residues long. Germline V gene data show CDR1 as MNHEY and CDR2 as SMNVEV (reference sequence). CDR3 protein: CASTPGGSYNEQFF. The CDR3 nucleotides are TGTGCCAGCACCCCCGGGGGCTCCTACAATGAGCAGTTCTTC.

This CDR3 is CATSASGTDTQYF. The CDR3 DNA is TGTGCCACCAGTGCCAGTGGCACAGATACGCAGTATTTT. This rearrangement joins TRBV24-1 to TRBJ2-3; D is unresolved. CDR3 length: 13 residues. The germline V gene encodes CDR1 KGHDR and CDR2 SFDVKD. The V end was cut by 5 bases, the J end by 1 base, with 6 bases between.

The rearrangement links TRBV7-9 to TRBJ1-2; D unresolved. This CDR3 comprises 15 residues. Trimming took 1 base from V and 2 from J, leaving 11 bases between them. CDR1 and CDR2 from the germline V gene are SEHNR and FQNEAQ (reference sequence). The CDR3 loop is CASSLGEDKNYGYTF. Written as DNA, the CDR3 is TGTGCCAGCAGCTTAGGCGAAGACAAGAACTATGGCTACACCTTC.